Given below is one TCR beta chain in context. Its antigen is not known. The germline gives CDR1 SGHTA, CDR2 FQGNSA. CDR3 length: 14 residues. Trimming at V came to 6 bases and at J to 5 bases, leaving 8 bases not matched to a gene. PCR was performed using 60 Vbeta and 13 Jbeta primers. Produced via immunoSEQ multiplex PCR; TCRdb's table is partial and in-frame only. The profile shows 150,000 to 190,000 clones, roughly 85% of them singletons. This entry comes from a study of cytomegalovirus exposure and HLA in healthy donors. Study-level findings and limits: Analyzed later, most CMV-associated TCR beta chains appeared HLA-restricted. Cytomegalovirus-associated status was assigned to 164 TCR beta chains. Sequencing likely generated an artifact that appeared as a cluster of highly shared sequence variants.

The receptor was derived from a woman younger than 35 in good health and CMV-seronegative. J is TRBJ2-5 and V is TRBV7-2, with TRBD2 matching 8 bases. The sample consisted of PBMCs. CDR3 bases: TGTGCCAGCAGGGCGGGGGGAATTGGGGAGACCCAGTACTTC. This sequence encodes CASRAGGIGETQYF.